These T cell receptor beta chains were read from a single sample in a study of CD8 T cells in ankylosing spondylitis. One entry per CDR3 protein, called by TCRdb with MiXCR from the 5' RACE reads. The sample contains 350,000 or so distinct CDR3 sequences, approximately 8% of which appear only once. Sequenced input: blood, either unsorted or a sorted T cell fraction (not recorded which). The receptors come from a male donor with ankylosing spondylitis. Each CDR3 is given with its conserved first and last residue. Each record gives: D gene, clone size, J gene, CDR3 length, V gene, CDR3 DNA, CDR3 protein. The D gene is left open where the match is weak. Clone size is not always given. Where it is, it says once, few, many or a class for expanded clones.

>-|-|TRBJ1-6|12|TRBV20-1
TGCAGTGCTAGTTTGTCCGATTCACCCCTCCACTTT
CSASLSDSPLHF
>TRBD1|-|TRBJ2-5|15|TRBV18
TGTGCCAGCTCACCACAGGGGGCAGCGCGGGAGACCCAGTACTTC
CASSPQGAARETQYF
>TRBD1|-|TRBJ1-4|17|TRBV4-2
TGTGCCAGCAGCCAAGACAGGGGGCCCGCAACTAATGAAAAACTGTTTTTT
CASSQDRGPATNEKLFF
>-|few|TRBJ1-4|13|TRBV10-3
TGTGCCGCAAATCCAGGTCGGGATGAAAAACTGTTTTTT
CAANPGRDEKLFF
>-|many|TRBJ2-1|13|TRBV12-3/TRBV12-4
TGTGCCAGCAGTTTTAGCTCCGTGGATGAGCAGTTCTTC
CASSFSSVDEQFF
>-|few|TRBJ2-5|13|TRBV12-3/TRBV12-4
TGTGCCAGCAGTTTAGCGGCTTCGGAGACCCAGTACTTC
CASSLAASETQYF
>-|few|TRBJ2-7|12|TRBV9
TGTGCCAGCAGCCCCCTCAGAGGCGAGCAGTACTTC
CASSPLRGEQYF
>-|-|TRBJ2-1|14|TRBV7-9
TGTGCTAGCAGCTTAGGAGGGAGTAACGGTGAGCAGTTCTTC
CASSLGGSNGEQFF
>TRBD1|-|TRBJ2-7|13|TRBV6-5
TGTGCCAGCAGTTCGGACAGGGTGGGCGAGCAGTACTTC
CASSSDRVGEQYF
>TRBD2|few|TRBJ2-7|14|TRBV10-3
TGTGCCATCGGGGGAGCTAGCGGGAGGGCCGAGCAGTACTTC
CAIGGASGRAEQYF
>-|-|TRBJ2-7|15|TRBV4-3
TGCGCCAGCAGCCAAGTCCTAGGACATAGCTACGAGCAGTACTTC
CASSQVLGHSYEQYF
>-|few|TRBJ1-1|13|TRBV5-1
TGCGCCAGCAGCCTGGCCTCGTACACTGAAGCTTTCTTT
CASSLASYTEAFF
>-|many|TRBJ1-1|15|TRBV29-1
TGCAGCGAAATACGGACTGGCCGGGCGAACACTGAAGCTTTCTTT
CSEIRTGRANTEAFF
>TRBD2|-|TRBJ2-3|14|TRBV30
TGTGCCTGGAGTGTGGTAGCGGGGGAAGATACGCAGTATTTT
CAWSVVAGEDTQYF
>-|few|TRBJ2-1|16|TRBV28
TGTGCCAGCAGATTCACCGGACTTCGAACTGGCAATGAGCAGTTCTTC
CASRFTGLRTGNEQFF
>TRBD2|few|TRBJ2-1|17|TRBV24-1
TGTGCCACCAGTGACGCCATGAGGCGGGAGGCTCGATATGAGCAGTTCTTC
CATSDAMRREARYEQFF
>-|-|TRBJ2-1|13|TRBV11-2
TGTGCCAGCAGCTTAGTTCTAGTCGGTGAGCAGTTCTTC
CASSLVLVGEQFF
>TRBD2|few|TRBJ2-1|15|TRBV5-1
TGCGCCAGCAGCTTGGTAGCGGGAGGGCGGGGTGAGCAGTTCTTC
CASSLVAGGRGEQFF
>-|many|TRBJ1-2|14|TRBV3-1
TGTGCCAGCAGCCAAGGTTGGGGAGATGGTGGCTACACCTTC
CASSQGWGDGGYTF
>-|-|TRBJ2-7|12|TRBV7-9
TGTGCCAGCAGCACCACAGGGTACGAGCAGTACTTC
CASSTTGYEQYF
>-|many|TRBJ2-7|13|TRBV5-1
TGCGCCAGCAGCTTACAGGTTGGCTACGAGCAGTACTTC
CASSLQVGYEQYF
>-|-|TRBJ2-3|13|TRBV20-1
TGCAGTGCTAGAGATGGAGGGAGAGGGACGCAGTATTTT
CSARDGGRGTQYF
>TRBD1|few|TRBJ2-3|13|TRBV20-1
TGCAGTGCCGAGACAGGGATAACAGATACGCAGTATTTT
CSAETGITDTQYF
>-|few|TRBJ2-7|16|TRBV6-5
TGTGCCAGCAGTTACTTTTACAGGGTGGGAACCTACGAGCAGTACTTC
CASSYFYRVGTYEQYF
>-|many|TRBJ1-1|13|TRBV20-1
TGCAGTGCTAGAGATTTTGGGGGCACTGAAGCTTTCTTT
CSARDFGGTEAFF
>TRBD1|-|TRBJ2-2|16|TRBV20-1
TGCAGTGCTCCACCCACGACAGGGACGAACACCGGGGAGCTGTTTTTT
CSAPPTTGTNTGELFF
>TRBD1|many|TRBJ2-5|15|TRBV2
TGTGCCAGCAGTGAAAACAGGGGGGCCCAAGAGACCCAGTACTTC
CASSENRGAQETQYF
>-|-|TRBJ2-5|14|TRBV5-1
TGCGCCAGCAGCTTAGCACGCAACCAAGGGACCCAGTACTTC
CASSLARNQGTQYF
>-|few|TRBJ2-7|15|TRBV7-2
TGTGCCAGCAGCTTAGTCGGAGGGTTAAACTACGAGCAGTACTTC
CASSLVGGLNYEQYF
>TRBD2|few|TRBJ2-1|15|TRBV29-1
TGCAGCGCCCCCCATCCGACGGGAGGGACCCATGAGCAGTTCTTC
CSAPHPTGGTHEQFF
>-|few|TRBJ2-1|14|TRBV19
TGTGCCAGTAGAAGGGGGGCTGGCCTGAATGAGCAGTTCTTC
CASRRGAGLNEQFF
>TRBD2|many|TRBJ2-1|15|TRBV7-8
TGTGCCAGCAGCTTACTAGCGGGGGACTACAATGAGCAGTTCTTC
CASSLLAGDYNEQFF
>-|many|TRBJ1-1|11|TRBV6-1
TGTGCCAGCAGGGACGGAACTGAAGCTTTCTTT
CASRDGTEAFF
>-|few|TRBJ2-5|16|TRBV20-1
TGCAGTGCTATTCCCCCCAAGCAGGGGACCCAAGAGACCCAGTACTTC
CSAIPPKQGTQETQYF
>TRBD1|many|TRBJ1-4|15|TRBV25-1
TGTGCCAGCAGTGGATCCGGGACAGGGATTTCAAAACTGTTTTTT
CASSGSGTGISKLFF
>-|few|TRBJ2-7|13|TRBV6-1
TGTGCCAGCGCCCCTGCCAACTCCTACGAGCAGTACTTC
CASAPANSYEQYF
>-|-|TRBJ2-3|13|TRBV3-1
TGTGCCAGCAGGCCCGGAGTCACAGATACGCAGTATTTT
CASRPGVTDTQYF
>-|few|TRBJ2-4|14|TRBV20-1
TGCAGTGCTAGTGTTCGACGAGGGGTTGGCATTCAGTACTTC
CSASVRRGVGIQYF
>-|few|TRBJ2-1|13|TRBV25-1
TGTGCCAGCAGTGCACTTTCTGGCAATGAGCAGTTCTTC
CASSALSGNEQFF
>TRBD2|-|TRBJ2-1|15|TRBV7-8
TGTGCCAGCAGCTTGTGGACTAGCGGTACCAATGAGCAGTTCTTC
CASSLWTSGTNEQFF
>-|-|TRBJ2-5|13|TRBV20-1
TGCAGTGCTAGAGGTCCTAGCCAAGAGACCCAGTACTTC
CSARGPSQETQYF
>-|many|TRBJ1-6|15|TRBV7-9
TGTGCCAGCAGTCGACCCCGGGGTAATAATTCACCCCTCCACTTT
CASSRPRGNNSPLHF
>-|many|TRBJ2-1|12|TRBV12-3/TRBV12-4
TGTGCCAGCAGTCCCGGCGGTGCTGAGCAGTTCTTC
CASSPGGAEQFF
>-|medium-sized|TRBJ2-7|13|TRBV7-2
TGTGCCAGCAGCTTTATAGGGTCCTACGAGCAGTACTTC
CASSFIGSYEQYF
>-|few|TRBJ1-2|14|TRBV29-1
TGCAGCGTTGAAGCGTCCCCCAGGGCTTATGGCTACACCTTC
CSVEASPRAYGYTF
>TRBD2|many|TRBJ2-3|16|TRBV4-1
TGCGCCAGCAGCCACCCTAGCGGGAGGGTGCAAGATACGCAGTATTTT
CASSHPSGRVQDTQYF
>-|many|TRBJ1-1|13|TRBV29-1
TGCAGCGTCCGCACCTCCGGGGGAGGGGAAGCTTTCTTT
CSVRTSGGGEAFF
>-|few|TRBJ1-2|14|TRBV19
TGTGCCAGTTCTAAGAGCAGGGAGAACTATGGCTACACCTTC
CASSKSRENYGYTF
>-|-|TRBJ1-5|14|TRBV6-1
TGTGCCAGCAGGGACGGACAGAGGGATCAGCCCCAGCATTTT
CASRDGQRDQPQHF